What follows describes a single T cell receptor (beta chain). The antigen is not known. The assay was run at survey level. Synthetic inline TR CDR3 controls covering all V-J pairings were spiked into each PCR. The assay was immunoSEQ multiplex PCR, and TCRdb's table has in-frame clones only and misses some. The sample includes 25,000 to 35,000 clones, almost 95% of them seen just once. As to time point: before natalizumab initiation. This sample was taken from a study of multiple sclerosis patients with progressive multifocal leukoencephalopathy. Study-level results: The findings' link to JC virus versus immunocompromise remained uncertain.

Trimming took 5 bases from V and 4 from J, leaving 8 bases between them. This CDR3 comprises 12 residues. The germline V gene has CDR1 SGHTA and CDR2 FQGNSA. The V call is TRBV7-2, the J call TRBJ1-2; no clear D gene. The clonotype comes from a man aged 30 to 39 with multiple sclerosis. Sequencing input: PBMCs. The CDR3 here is CASSIESYGYTF. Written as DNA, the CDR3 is TGTGCCAGCAGCATCGAAAGCTATGGCTACACCTTC.